This T cell receptor beta chain was observed in a study of vaccination and CD4 T cells after COVID-19. In the study overall: Cells received overlapping spike peptides from SARS-CoV-2, HCoV-NL63, HCoV-OC43 and HCoV-229E as stimulation.

Comment on this clonotype: The antigen remains unidentified.

Noted treatment: approximately nine-day PBMC culture with coronavirus spike peptide pools or control peptides (ViraFEST assay). Study observations and caveats: Spike mono-reactive status applied to 304 of 307 vaccine-specific clones in convalescent patients.

Sequencing of DNA taken from cultured CD4+ T cells relied on the Oncomine TCR Beta short-read assay. TCRdb processed the PCR reads anew with MiXCR; each CDR3 protein has one entry. The table has over 10,000 distinct CDR3 sequences, roughly 60% seen once. The V and J ends lost 7 bases and 4 bases, in that order; junction bases with no gene match: 9. Per germline, CDR1 LNHDA and CDR2 SQIVND (reference sequence). There are 14 residues in the CDR3. The chain is built from TRBV19 and TRBJ1-1; TRBD1 aligns across 7 bases. Sample: cultured CD4+ T cells from blood, taken after SARS-CoV-2 vaccination. This TCR was recovered from a human donor with COVID-19. CDR3 in DNA: TGTGCCAGTAACCCCACAGGGGTGAGCACTGAAGCTTTCTTT. It encodes CASNPTGVSTEAFF.